The 28 T cell receptor beta chains reported below all come from one sample, sequenced in a study of chemoradiotherapy in HPV16-positive cancers. The table came from immunoSEQ multiplex PCR; TCRdb's copy has only in-frame clones and leaves some out. The sample holds a few thousand clones, around 79% seen once. The sample in question was tumor tissue, obtained from a patient who underwent chemoradiotherapy. The receptors originated from a human donor with HPV-associated anogenital cancer.

The V and J genes are TRBV9 and TRBJ2-4, with D maybe TRBD1 (5 bases). Trimming cost V 0 bases and J 0 bases, with 7 bases left between them. Germline values: CDR1 SGDLS, CDR2 YYNGEE. The CDR3 has 15 residues. CDR3 nucleotide sequence: TGTGCCAGCAGCGTAGATGACAGAGCCAAAAACATTCAGTACTTC. Its protein product is CASSVDDRAKNIQYF.

The chain carries TRBV4-1 and TRBJ1-4; no definite D call. V was pared by 3 bases and J by 7 bases, with 18 bases between. Per the germline V gene, CDR1 is MGHRA and CDR2 is YSYEKL. The CDR3 consists of 16 residues. CDR3 bases: TGCGCCAGCAGCCATACCGCCGGGAGGGAGGGTGAAAAACTGTTTTTT. This gives the protein CASSHTAGREGEKLFF.

A single count supports this clone. The chain is built from TRBV28 and TRBJ1-3; D not certain. The germline V and J ends were trimmed by 3 bases and 4 bases, with 13 bases remaining between them. Per germline, CDR1 MDHEN and CDR2 SYDVKM. The CDR3 has 15 amino acids. The CDR3 DNA sequence: TGTGCCAGCAGTTTCTTGATGGCTAGGGGAAACACCATATATTTT. Protein sequence: CASSFLMARGNTIYF. Supplemented by reference TRBV28 and TRBJ1-3, the full variable domain reads DVKVTQSSRYLVKRTGEKVFLECVQDMDHENMFWYRQDPGLGLRLIYFSYDVKMKEKGDIPEGYSVSREKKERFSLILESASTNQTSMYLCASSFLMARGNTIYFGEGSWLTVV.

This chain links TRBV19 with TRBJ1-2, with 8 bases matching TRBD1. V shed 5 bases and J 6 bases; nucleotides not matched to a gene: 11. The CDR3 contains 15 residues. In germline, CDR1 is LNHDA, CDR2 SQIVND (reference sequence). The CDR3: CASSPRRTGLDGYTF. In DNA, the CDR3 is TGTGCCAGTAGTCCTAGGCGGACAGGGCTGGATGGCTACACCTTC.

This chain links TRBV11-2 with TRBJ1-3; D gene unclear. CDR1 is SGHAT, CDR2 FQNNGV, per germline. Trimming pared 11 bases from V and 4 bases from J, leaving 12 bases between. The CDR3 length is 12 residues. CDR3 DNA: TGTGCCTCCACGCGGTCAGGAAACACCATATATTTT. Translation: CASTRSGNTIYF.

This sequence joins TRBV11-2 and TRBJ2-7; tentative D call: TRBD2 (5 bases). Germline V gene sequence: CDR1 SGHAT, CDR2 FQNNGV. V lost 5 bases, J lost 2 bases, and 13 bases lay in between. This CDR3 is built from 14 residues. CDR3 loop: CASSPVGRTYEQYF. In DNA form, the CDR3 reads TGTGCCAGCAGCCCAGTAGGGAGAACCTACGAGCAGTACTTC.

The chain carries TRBV14 and TRBJ1-4; D is perhaps TRBD1 (6 bases). Germline V gene sequence: CDR1 SGHDN, CDR2 FVKESK. With 3 bases removed from V and 2 bases from J, the gap between germline ends came to 10 bases. The CDR3 is made up of 15 amino acids. CDR3 region: CASSQQGLTNEKLFF. The CDR3 DNA sequence: TGTGCCAGCAGCCAGCAGGGGTTGACTAATGAAAAACTGTTTTTT.

By sample share, this clone is large. The chain uses TRBV9 and TRBJ1-2; perhaps TRBD1 as D (6 bases). This CDR3 has 14 residues. Germline CDR1 is SGDLS and CDR2 is YYNGEE. V was trimmed by 0 bases and J by 8 bases, leaving 14 bases between them. CDR3 bases: TGTGCCAGCAGCGTAGATAGGACAGAAGGCGGCTACACCTTC. Amino acids: CASSVDRTEGGYTF.

This chain joins TRBV2 and TRBJ1-5, with a possible D match to TRBD1 (6 bases). The V gene's germline CDR1 is SNHLY and CDR2 FYNNEI. V was shortened by 5 bases and J by 0 bases, with 23 bases between the two germline ends. This CDR3 contains 19 residues. CDR3 nucleotides: TGTGCCAGCAGTAGCGCAGGGGCCATAGCTCAAAATAGCAATCAGCCCCAGCATTTT. It codes for CASSSAGAIAQNSNQPQHF.

The gene calls are TRBV11-2 and TRBJ2-2; D ambiguous. This CDR3 has 14 amino acids. The V end lost 11 bases, the J end lost 0 bases, and 13 bases lay between the germline ends. Germline-derived CDR1 and CDR2 are SGHAT and FQNNGV. The chain's CDR3 is CALRSASNTGELFF. CDR3 nucleotide sequence: TGTGCCCTCCGGTCCGCGTCGAACACCGGGGAGCTGTTTTTT.

This rearrangement joins TRBV13 to TRBJ2-7; D gene unclear. Germline loops: CDR1 PRHDT, CDR2 FYEKMQ (reference sequence). The CDR3 is made up of 13 amino acids. The germline V and J ends were trimmed by 4 bases and 5 bases, with 12 bases remaining between them. The CDR3 sequence: CASSSGPLNEQYF. The CDR3 coding sequence is TGTGCCAGCAGCTCTGGGCCCCTTAACGAGCAGTACTTC.

With regard to this clone: At one end the junction does not follow the germline gene, possibly because of a read error. This rearrangement joins TRBV18 to TRBJ2-1, with 7 bases fitting TRBD1. From germline, CDR1 is KGHSH and CDR2 LQKENI. The length of the CDR3 is 13 residues. CDR3: CASAPGGYNEQFF. The CDR3 nucleotides are TGTGCCAGCGCACCAGGGGGTTACAATGAGCAGTTCTTC.

The J gene is TRBJ2-1, the V gene TRBV5-4; D gene ambiguous. CDR1 is SGHNT, CDR2 YYREEE, per germline (reference sequence). CDR3 length: 14 residues. V lost 4 bases, J lost 0 bases, and 8 bases lay in between. The CDR3 nucleotides are TGTGCCAGCAGCGCCAGGAGCTCCTACAATGAGCAGTTCTTC. Translation gives CASSARSSYNEQFF.

The chain couples TRBV7-2 to TRBJ2-7; D remains ambiguous. CDR3 length equals 11 residues. Looked up from germline, CDR1 is SGHTA and CDR2 is FQGNSA. V was trimmed by 6 bases and J by 6 bases, leaving 9 bases between them. Here the CDR3 reads CASSMYAEQYF. CDR3 sequence (DNA): TGTGCCAGCAGTATGTATGCCGAGCAGTACTTC.

The chain employs TRBV6-1 and TRBJ2-2; the match to TRBD1 covers 7 bases. The CDR3 is 15 amino acids. CDR1 and CDR2 (germline): MNHNS, SASEGT. The V and J ends lost 6 bases and 2 bases, in that order; junction bases with no gene match: 6. The CDR3 protein is CASRTGRVNTGELFF. CDR3 coding DNA: TGTGCCAGCAGGACAGGGAGAGTAAACACCGGGGAGCTGTTTTTT.

The chain is built from TRBV21-1 and TRBJ2-7; the table's TRBD1 call for D was not verified on the DNA. TRBV21-1 is marked as a pseudogene. The CDR3 spans 16 residues. The CDR3, as DNA: TGTGCCAGCAGCAAAGGTCGGGGGACAGGGATCTACGAGCAGTACTTC. Its translation: CASSKGRGTGIYEQYF.

This rearrangement joins TRBV29-1 to TRBJ1-2, with D possibly being TRBD1 (5 bases). Trimming removed 4 bases at V and 7 bases at J, with 16 bases between. This CDR3 contains 13 residues. The germline V gene encodes CDR1 SQVTM and CDR2 ANQGSEA. The CDR3 sequence: CSVGPRGAGGYTF. The DNA of the CDR3 is TGCAGCGTTGGTCCCCGGGGCGCTGGTGGCTACACCTTC.

CDR3 amino acids: CASSSLDKWGYGYTF. In DNA form, the CDR3 reads TGTGCCAGCAGCTCCCTGGACAAATGGGGCTATGGCTACACCTTC. This rearrangement joins TRBV7-2 to TRBJ1-2; D is perhaps TRBD1 (5 bases). The CDR3 runs 15 residues. The V gene lost 4 bases and the J gene lost 4 bases, with 16 bases spanning the gap. CDR1 is SGHTA and CDR2 is FQGNSA in the germline V gene.

The chain uses TRBV4-1 and TRBJ2-7; 9 bases agree with TRBD1. Germline CDR1 reads MGHRA; CDR2 reads YSYEKL. The CDR3 sequence is 16 residues long. The J segment lost 2 bases and the V segment lost 0 bases, leaving 5 bases of the junction unmatched. DNA for the CDR3: TGCGCCAGCAGCCAAGAGGGACAGGGTATCACCTACGAGCAGTACTTC. It specifies CASSQEGQGITYEQYF.

The V and J genes are TRBV7-2 and TRBJ2-1; D unresolved. Germline V gene data show CDR1 as SGHTA and CDR2 as FQGNSA. Trimming cost V 4 bases and J 5 bases, with 6 bases left between them. This CDR3 contains 12 residues. The CDR3 spells CASSSYNNEQFF. As DNA, the CDR3 is TGTGCCAGCAGCTCTTACAACAATGAGCAGTTCTTC.

The CDR3 loop is CASSGSYEQYF. The CDR3 bases are TGTGCCAGCAGCGGTTCCTACGAGCAGTACTTC. V gene TRBV28 combines with J gene TRBJ2-7; D unclear. Looked up from germline, CDR1 is MDHEN and CDR2 is SYDVKM. This CDR3 region has 11 residues. The germline V and J ends were trimmed by 6 bases and 1 base, with 4 bases remaining between them.

This clone was seen a few times. CDR3 DNA: TGTGCCAGCAGCTATCCAGGGAGACGACAAAGTCGGGCCAACGTCCTGACTTTC. The encoded protein is CASSYPGRRQSRANVLTF. The V call is TRBV7-2, the J call TRBJ2-6; either TRBD1 or TRBD2 may supply D (5 bases each). The germline V gene encodes CDR1 SGHTA and CDR2 FQGNSA. V was pared by 4 bases and J by 5 bases, with 21 bases between. The CDR3 spans 18 residues.

CDR3 loop: CASSYSLGEQYF. In DNA, the CDR3 is TGTGCCAGCAGTTACTCATTGGGCGAGCAGTACTTC. The gene calls are TRBV6-6 and TRBJ2-7; D unclear. V lost 0 bases to trimming and J lost 6 bases, with 6 bases between them. This CDR3 region has 12 residues. The germline gives CDR1 MNHNY, CDR2 SVGAGI (reference sequence).

The chain links TRBV7-6 to TRBJ2-7; 13 bases match TRBD2. The CDR3 runs to 16 residues. Germline V gene data show CDR1 as SGHVS and CDR2 as FNYEAQ. V shed 3 bases, J shed 3 bases, and the junction held 5 bases outside the gene matches. The CDR3 is CASSLGLAGPLYEQYF. In DNA, the CDR3 is TGTGCCAGCAGCTTGGGACTAGCGGGGCCACTCTACGAGCAGTACTTC.

CDR3 amino acids: CAGGGGTQSREQYF. In nucleotides, the CDR3 is TGTGCCGGGGGAGGGGGGACTCAGAGCCGCGAGCAGTACTTC. V is TRBV6-1 and J is TRBJ2-7, with a weak D call TRBD2 (7 bases). Germline V gives CDR1 MNHNS, CDR2 SASEGT. The CDR3 consists of 14 residues. Between the trimmed V and J ends, which lost 11 bases and 6 bases, there was a span of 23 bases.

The chain employs TRBV2 and TRBJ2-7; D unresolved. Germline lookup yields CDR1 SNHLY and CDR2 FYNNEI. The germline V and J ends were trimmed by 4 bases and 7 bases, with 11 bases remaining between them. The CDR3 loop spans 12 amino acids. The CDR3 here is CASSVGTEEQYF. The CDR3 DNA follows: TGTGCCAGCAGTGTGGGCACTGAGGAGCAGTACTTC. The complete variable domain, with remaining parts taken from reference TRBV2 and TRBJ2-7, reads EPEVTQTPSHQVTQMGQEVILRCVPISNHLYFYWYRQILGQKVEFLVSFYNNEISEKSEIFDDQFSVERPDGSNFTLKIRSTKLEDSAMYFCASSVGTEEQYFGPGTRLTVT.

In this sample, this clone turned up a few times. Other nucleotide sequences in the sample specify the same CDR3. The chain has TRBV4-1 and TRBJ2-3; possible D gene TRBD1, 6 bases. CDR1 is MGHRA and CDR2 is YSYEKL in the germline V gene. CDR3 length: 15 residues. V lost 5 bases and J lost 0, with 12 bases in between. The CDR3 DNA sequence: TGCGCCAGCAGCGATACAGGGAGTAGCACAGATACGCAGTATTTT. Protein sequence: CASSDTGSSTDTQYF.

As concerns this clone: The junction departs from germline at one end; a sequencing error may be responsible. This chain joins TRBV7-7 and TRBJ2-1; TRBD2 aligns across 7 bases. This CDR3 region has 11 residues. Germline lookup yields CDR1 SSHAT and CDR2 FNYEAQ (reference sequence). CDR3 sequence (DNA): TGTGCTAGCAGCTCCGGGAGGGAGCAGTTCTTC. It yields the protein CASSSGREQFF.